This T cell receptor (beta chain) comes out of a study of blood T cell repertoires in COVID-19. CDR1 and CDR2 (germline): SGHVS, FQNEAQ. The length of the CDR3 is 14 residues. V was shortened by 7 bases and J by 6 bases, with 19 bases between the two germline ends. The data were produced by immunoSEQ multiplex PCR, yet TCRdb's version contains in-frame clones alone and is incomplete. The sample shows 200,000 to 300,000 clones, about 85% of them seen only once. This clone was counted a few times. Source material: peripheral blood. This TCR came from a man in his sixties with acute or convalescent COVID-19. The V call is TRBV7-8, the J call TRBJ2-7; a possible D gene is TRBD2 (5 bases). The CDR3 sequence: CASTSHEGWGEQYF. The DNA for the CDR3 is TGTGCCAGCACCTCCCATGAGGGATGGGGCGAGCAGTACTTC.